The sequence of this TCR beta chain was determined in a study of blood T cell repertoires in COVID-19. Across the whole study: Samples representing acute and convalescent COVID-19 were sourced from the United States, Italy and Spain. Sample material is recorded as cDNA or gDNA derived from T cells, B-cell-depleted T cells, or PBMCs.

Germline V lookup: CDR1 SGHDN, CDR2 FVKESK. The CDR3 is 15 residues long. V was pared by 5 bases and J by 5 bases, with 6 bases of the junction left unmatched. Measured with immunoSEQ multiplex PCR; TCRdb has only the in-frame clones, and not every one. The sample holds 40,000 to 55,000 clones; around 92% are singletons and the top ten take 2.2%. Material for sequencing was peripheral blood. The receptor was isolated from a human donor in a cohort sampled during active COVID-19. V gene TRBV14 combines with J gene TRBJ1-4, with 9 bases that match TRBD1. CDR3 sequence: CASSSQGARNEKLFF. Written as DNA, the CDR3 is TGTGCCAGCAGCTCACAGGGGGCGAGGAATGAAAAACTGTTTTTT.